This entry features one T cell receptor beta chain sequence. Its antigen is not identified. The naive CD8 subset, CD45RO-negative cells positively selected for CCR7, excluded terminally differentiated effector memory CD45RA+ cells. Each sample came from a Caucasian adult donor living in Nashville, Tennessee. This sample is drawn from a study of shared clonotypes between healthy human individuals. Overall study findings and caveats: The study sampled only blood, and tissue repertoires likely differ. Represented diversity (both genetic and exposure-history) was limited by the small number of donors. A generally larger estimated richness was seen in naive subsets than in memory subsets.

This CDR3 comprises 17 residues. V was clipped by 0 bases and J by 0 bases; unmatched bases: 6. The V gene's germline CDR1 is SGHAT and CDR2 FQNNGV. TCRdb's table, derived via immunoSEQ multiplex PCR, lists solely in-frame clones and lacks some. The profile shows around 580,000 clones, nearly 98% of them singletons. Material for sequencing was naive CD8+ T cells sorted from blood. This chain links TRBV11-2 with TRBJ2-3, with 7 bases lining up with TRBD2. This TCR was recovered from a man younger than 45 in good health. This CDR3 reads CASSLDPALASTDTQYF. The DNA for the CDR3 is TGTGCCAGCAGCTTAGATCCCGCACTAGCGAGCACAGATACGCAGTATTTT.